This TCR beta chain was obtained from a study of control samples from healthy donors and cancer patients. This CDR3 has 15 amino acids. V shed 7 bases and J 0 bases; nucleotides not matched to a gene: 9. Per germline, CDR1 MNHNY and CDR2 SVGAGI (reference sequence). This clone occurred once. Data came from immunoSEQ multiplex PCR; TCRdb stores just in-frame clones and leaves some out. Here the sample spans about 49,000 clones, 86% being singletons. The receptor's source is a woman in her fifties or sixties with lung cancer. V usage is TRBV6-6 and J usage is TRBJ2-7; 7 bases map to TRBD2. Sequenced material: PBMCs. The CDR3 protein is CASNLGGGASYEQYF. The CDR3, as DNA: TGTGCCAGCAACCTTGGGGGAGGGGCCTCCTACGAGCAGTACTTC.